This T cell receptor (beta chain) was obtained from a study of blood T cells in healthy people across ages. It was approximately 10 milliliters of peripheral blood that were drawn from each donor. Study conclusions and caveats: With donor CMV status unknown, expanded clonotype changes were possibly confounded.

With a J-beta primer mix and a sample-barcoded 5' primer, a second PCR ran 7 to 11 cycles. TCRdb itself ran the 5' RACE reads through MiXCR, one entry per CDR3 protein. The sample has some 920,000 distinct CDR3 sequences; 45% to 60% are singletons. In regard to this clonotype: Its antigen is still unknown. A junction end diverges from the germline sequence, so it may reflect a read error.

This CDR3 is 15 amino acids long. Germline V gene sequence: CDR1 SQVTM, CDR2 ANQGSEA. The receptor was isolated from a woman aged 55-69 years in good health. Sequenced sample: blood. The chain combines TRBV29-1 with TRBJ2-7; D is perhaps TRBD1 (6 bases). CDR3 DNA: TGCGGCGTTGATTTGGTGACAGGCCGGGGCCACGAGCAGTACTTC. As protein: CGVDLVTGRGHEQYF.